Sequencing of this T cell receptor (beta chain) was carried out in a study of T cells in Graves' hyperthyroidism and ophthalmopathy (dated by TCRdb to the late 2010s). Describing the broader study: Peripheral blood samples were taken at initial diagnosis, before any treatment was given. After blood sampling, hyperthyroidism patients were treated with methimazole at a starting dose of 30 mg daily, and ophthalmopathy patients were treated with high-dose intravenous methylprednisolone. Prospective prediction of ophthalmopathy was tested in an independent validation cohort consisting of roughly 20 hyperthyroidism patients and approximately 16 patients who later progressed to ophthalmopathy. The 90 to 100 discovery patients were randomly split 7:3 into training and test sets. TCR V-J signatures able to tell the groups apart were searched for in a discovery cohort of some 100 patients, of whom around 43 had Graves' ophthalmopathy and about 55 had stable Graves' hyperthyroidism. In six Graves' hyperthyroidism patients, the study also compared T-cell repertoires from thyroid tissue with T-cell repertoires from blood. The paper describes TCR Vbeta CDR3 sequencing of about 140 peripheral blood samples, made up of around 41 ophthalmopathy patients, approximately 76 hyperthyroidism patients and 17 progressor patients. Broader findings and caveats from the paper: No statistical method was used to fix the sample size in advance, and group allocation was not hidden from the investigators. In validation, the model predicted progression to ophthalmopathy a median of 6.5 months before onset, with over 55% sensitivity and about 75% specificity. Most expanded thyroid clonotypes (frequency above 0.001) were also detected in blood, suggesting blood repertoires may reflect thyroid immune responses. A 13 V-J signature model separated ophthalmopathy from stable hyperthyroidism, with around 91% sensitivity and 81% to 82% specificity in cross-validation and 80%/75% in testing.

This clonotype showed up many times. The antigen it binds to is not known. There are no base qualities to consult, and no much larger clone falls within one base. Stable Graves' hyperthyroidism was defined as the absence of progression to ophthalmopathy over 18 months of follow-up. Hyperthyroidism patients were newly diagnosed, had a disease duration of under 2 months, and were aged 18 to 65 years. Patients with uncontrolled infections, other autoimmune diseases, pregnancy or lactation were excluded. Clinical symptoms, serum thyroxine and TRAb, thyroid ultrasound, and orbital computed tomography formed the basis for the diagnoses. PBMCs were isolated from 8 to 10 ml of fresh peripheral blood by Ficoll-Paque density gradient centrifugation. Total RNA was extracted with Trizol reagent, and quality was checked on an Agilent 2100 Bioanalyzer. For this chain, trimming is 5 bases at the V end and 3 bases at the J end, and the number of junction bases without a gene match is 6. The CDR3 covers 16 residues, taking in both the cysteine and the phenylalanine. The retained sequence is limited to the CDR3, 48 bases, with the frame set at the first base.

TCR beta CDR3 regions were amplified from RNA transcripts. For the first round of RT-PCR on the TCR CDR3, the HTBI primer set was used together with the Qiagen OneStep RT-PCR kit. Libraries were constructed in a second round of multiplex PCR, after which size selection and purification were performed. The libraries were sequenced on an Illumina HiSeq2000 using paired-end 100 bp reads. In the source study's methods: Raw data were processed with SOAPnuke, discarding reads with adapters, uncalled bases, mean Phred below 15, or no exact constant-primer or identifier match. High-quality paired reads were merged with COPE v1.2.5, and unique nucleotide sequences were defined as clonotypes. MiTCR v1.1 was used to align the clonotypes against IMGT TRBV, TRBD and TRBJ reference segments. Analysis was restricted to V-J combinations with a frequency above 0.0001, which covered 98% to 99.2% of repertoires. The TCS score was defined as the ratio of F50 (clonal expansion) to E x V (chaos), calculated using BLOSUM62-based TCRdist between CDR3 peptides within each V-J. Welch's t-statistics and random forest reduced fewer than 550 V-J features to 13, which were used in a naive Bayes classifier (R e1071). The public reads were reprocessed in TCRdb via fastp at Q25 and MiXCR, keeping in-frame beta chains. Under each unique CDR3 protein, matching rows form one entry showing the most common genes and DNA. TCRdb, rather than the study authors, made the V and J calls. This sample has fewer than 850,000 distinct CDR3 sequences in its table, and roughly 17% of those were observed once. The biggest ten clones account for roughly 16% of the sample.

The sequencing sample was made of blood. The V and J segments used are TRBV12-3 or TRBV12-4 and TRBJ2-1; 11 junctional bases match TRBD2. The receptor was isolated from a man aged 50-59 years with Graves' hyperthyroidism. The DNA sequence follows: TGTGCCAGCAGTCACCCGGGACTAGCGGACTACAATGAGCAGTTCTTC. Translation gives CASSHPGLADYNEQFF.